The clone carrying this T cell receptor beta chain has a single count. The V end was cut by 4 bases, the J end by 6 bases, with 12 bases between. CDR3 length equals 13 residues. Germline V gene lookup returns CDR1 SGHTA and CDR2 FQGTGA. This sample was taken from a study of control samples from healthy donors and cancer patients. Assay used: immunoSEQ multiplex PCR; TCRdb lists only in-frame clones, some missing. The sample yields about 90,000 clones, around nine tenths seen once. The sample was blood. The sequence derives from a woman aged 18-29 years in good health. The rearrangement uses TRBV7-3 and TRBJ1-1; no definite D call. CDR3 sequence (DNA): TGTGCCAGCAGCTACCGAAAGGAGGCTGAAGCTTTCTTT. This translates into CASSYRKEAEAFF.